The entry below gives a single T cell receptor beta chain sequence along with its context. Its antigen remains unidentified. The assay was immunoSEQ multiplex PCR, and TCRdb's table has in-frame clones only and misses some. The sample carries 130,000 or so clones, 92% recorded once. This record belongs to a study of T cell responses to AZD1222 COVID-19 vaccine. As for the study in general: Investigators merged groups given second doses at roughly 4 or roughly 12 weeks.

Study findings and constraints: Donors, mostly white British, included more females; clonal diversity was possibly underestimated. Nearly half of spike-specific TCRs reportedly target variant regions that are unmutated in the B.1.351 and B.1.1.7 variants. Scientists sampled the repertoires only once the peak T cell response had passed.

The receptor comes from an adult in good health. This sample comprised peripheral blood, obtained on day 0 of AZD1222 vaccination.

DNA of the CDR3: TGTGCCAGCAGCTCGGACAGGACACCTCCGGGGGAGCAGTTCTTC. Protein: CASSSDRTPPGEQFF. V and J are TRBV7-9 and TRBJ2-1, with 7 bases aligning to TRBD1. V was clipped by 4 bases and J by 10 bases; unmatched bases: 13. Germline V lookup: CDR1 SEHNR, CDR2 FQNEAQ (reference sequence). This CDR3 region has 15 residues.